A single sample is the source of the 10 T cell receptor beta chains below, sequenced in a study of blood T cell repertoires in COVID-19 (dated by TCRdb to the early 2020s). The protocol used for the library was the immunoSEQ multiplex PCR assay. In TCRdb, the immuneACCESS table is reduced to in-frame sequences with V and J assigned. These tables do not hold every clone; where another copy was compared, an unresolved V gene accounts for under half, and the others remain unexplained. This sample is represented by approximately 120,000 clones; roughly nine tenths of them were singletons. The ten largest clones add up to 2.1% of the sample. The sequenced sample consisted of peripheral blood. The receptors were sampled from a man aged 50 to 59 with COVID-19, enrolled during active disease.

This clone has just one count. The V gene is TRBV27, the J gene TRBJ2-3, with 7 bases aligning to TRBD2. CDR1 is MNHEY, CDR2 SMNVEV, per germline (reference sequence). V lost 3 bases and J lost 0; bases outside the gene matches: 6. There are 16 residues in the CDR3. This CDR3 is CASSFGGGASTDTQYF. DNA of the CDR3: TGTGCCAGCAGTTTTGGGGGGGGAGCGAGCACAGATACGCAGTATTTT.

The V and J genes are TRBV5-3 and TRBJ2-7; 7 bases agree with TRBD2. TRBV5-3 is identified as an open reading frame with a role that is uncertain. V dropped 4 bases and J dropped 2; count of bases not matched to a gene: 6. This CDR3 contains 14 residues. The CDR3 spells CARSRLAEAYEQYF. CDR3 sequence (DNA): TGTGCCAGAAGCAGGCTAGCGGAGGCCTACGAGCAGTACTTC.

The chain couples TRBV7-2 to TRBJ2-5, with D perhaps TRBD2 (6 bases). V lost 5 bases to trimming and J lost 1 base, with 17 bases between them. This CDR3 region has 16 residues. Per the germline V gene, CDR1 is SGHTA and CDR2 is FQGNSA. CDR3 sequence reads: CASSSPPGGLQETQYF. CDR3 nucleotides: TGTGCCAGCAGCAGTCCGCCCGGAGGGCTCCAAGAGACCCAGTACTTC.

V gene TRBV6-2 or TRBV6-3 combines with J gene TRBJ1-5, with TRBD1 matching over 9 bases. Germline V lookup: CDR1 MNHEY, CDR2 SVGEGT. V lost 6 bases to trimming and J lost 1 base; unmatched junction nucleotides: 10. The CDR3 spans 17 residues. CDR3 in amino acids: CASSRDREVMSNQPQHF. DNA of the CDR3: TGTGCCAGCAGCCGGGACAGGGAGGTTATGAGCAATCAGCCCCAGCATTTT.

The gene calls are TRBV9 and TRBJ2-5; TRBD2 matches at 9 bases. This CDR3 has 16 residues. Germline V gives CDR1 SGDLS, CDR2 YYNGEE. V was pared by 0 bases and J by 1 base, with 4 bases of the junction left unmatched. The CDR3 nucleotides are TGTGCCAGCAGCGTAGATGGCGGGAGGGCCCAAGAGACCCAGTACTTC. This sequence encodes CASSVDGGRAQETQYF. The variable domain in full, completed from reference TRBV9 and TRBJ2-5, reads DSGVTQTPKHLITATGQRVTLRCSPRSGDLSVYWYQQSLDQGLQFLIQYYNGEERAKGNILERFSAQQFPDLHSELNLSSLELGDSALYFCASSVDGGRAQETQYFGPGTRLLVL.

The chain combines TRBV5-1 with TRBJ2-5; 8 nucleotides match TRBD2. There are 14 residues in the CDR3. With 7 bases clipped from V and 0 bases from J, the junction kept 5 bases outside the gene matches. Germline V CDR1 and CDR2: SGHRS, YFSETQ. The CDR3 DNA follows: TGCGCCAGCGGTAGCGGGACGTACCAAGAGACCCAGTACTTC. It codes for CASGSGTYQETQYF.

The chain carries TRBV19 and TRBJ2-6; maybe TRBD1 (6 bases). Germline V lookup: CDR1 LNHDA, CDR2 SQIVND (reference sequence). The CDR3 runs 16 residues. The V end was cut by 4 bases, the J end by 0 bases, with 10 bases between. The CDR3 sequence: CASSTGQDSGANVLTF. CDR3 in DNA: TGTGCCAGTAGTACGGGACAAGACTCTGGGGCCAACGTCCTGACTTTC. Complete variable domain (other parts from reference TRBV19 and TRBJ2-6): DGGITQSPKYLFRKEGQNVTLSCEQNLNHDAMYWYRQDPGQGLRLIYYSQIVNDFQKGDIAEGYSVSREKKESFPLTVTSAQKNPTAFYLCASSTGQDSGANVLTFGAGSRLTVL.

The chain couples TRBV20-1 to TRBJ2-7, with no clear D. Germline V CDR1 and CDR2: DFQATT, SNEGSKA (reference sequence). CDR3 size: 10 residues. The V end lost 6 bases, the J end lost 2 bases, and 5 bases lay between the germline ends. CDR3 sequence (DNA): TGCAGTGCGCTAACCTACGAGCAGTACTTC. Translated: CSALTYEQYF.

The chain combines TRBV5-1 with TRBJ2-1, with D possibly TRBD2 on 6 matching bases. Germline loops: CDR1 SGHRS, CDR2 YFSETQ. This CDR3 comprises 16 residues. V was trimmed by 4 bases and J by 0 bases, leaving 14 bases between them. CDR3 loop: CASSPGGANSYNEQFF. For the CDR3, the DNA is TGCGCCAGCAGCCCCGGGGGTGCAAACTCCTACAATGAGCAGTTCTTC.

This chain connects TRBV30 to TRBJ1-1, with D hard to call. V lost 2 bases and J lost 0, with 7 bases in between. Per germline, CDR1 GTSNPN and CDR2 SVGIG (reference sequence). The CDR3 contains 13 residues. The CDR3 DNA sequence: TGTGCCTGGAGTAGCCTAATGAACACTGAAGCTTTCTTT. It specifies CAWSSLMNTEAFF.